The sequence of this T cell receptor (beta chain) was determined in a study of blood T cell repertoires in COVID-19. The CDR3 length is 14 residues. Trimming took off 3 bases at V and 5 bases at J, with 11 bases between the two ends. Germline-derived CDR1 and CDR2 are SGHVS and FQNEAQ. Source study methods: Estimated nucleated cell counts came from reference gene primer amplification. The assay was immunoSEQ multiplex PCR, and TCRdb's table has in-frame clones only and misses some. Clone size and the V and J calls come from that table; the DNA yielded D and trimming. The repertoire has some 100,000 clones, about 90% of them found once; the top ten carry 17%.

The specimen was peripheral blood. This chain joins TRBV7-8 and TRBJ1-5; weak D call: TRBD1 (5 bases). The clonotype was recovered from a human donor in a cohort sampled during active COVID-19. The CDR3 is CASSFLGADQPQHF. The CDR3 DNA is TGTGCCAGCAGCTTTCTAGGGGCGGATCAGCCCCAGCATTTT.